What follows are 31 T cell receptor beta chains derived from one specimen sequenced in a study of blood T cell repertoires in COVID-19. This table comes from immunoSEQ multiplex PCR, and its TCRdb copy is limited to in-frame clones, with some not included. The sample carries 95,000 to 150,000 clones, 70% to 85% recorded once. Sequencing used peripheral blood. Receptors were obtained from a woman in her seventies with acute or convalescent COVID-19.

The V call is TRBV7-2, the J call TRBJ1-1; 7 bases line up with TRBD1. V lost 1 base and J lost 7; bases outside the gene matches: 9. The CDR3 has 15 amino acids. Germline CDR1 and CDR2: SGHTA and FQGNSA. In DNA form, the CDR3 reads TGTGCCAGCAGCTTAGATGGGACAGAGACGCGTGAAGCTTTCTTT. Its protein product is CASSLDGTETREAFF.

V is TRBV7-2 and J is TRBJ2-2; TRBD2 might be the D (6 bases). The V and J ends lost 4 bases and 7 bases respectively, with 13 bases between them. Germline-derived CDR1 and CDR2 are SGHTA and FQGNSA. The CDR3 has 14 amino acids. CDR3 in DNA: TGTGCCAGCAGCTCGGACTACCTCGGCGGGGAGCTGTTTTTT. Translated, it gives CASSSDYLGGELFF. Looking up the rest from reference TRBV7-2 and TRBJ2-2 gives the full variable domain: GAGVSQSPSNKVTEKGKDVELRCDPISGHTALYWYRQSLGQGLEFLIYFQGNSAPDKSGLPSDRFSAERTGGSVSTLTIQRTQQEDSAVYLCASSSDYLGGELFFGEGSRLTVL.

The rearrangement links TRBV3-1 (or the pseudogene TRBV3-2) to TRBJ1-2; D possibly corresponds to TRBD1 (6 bases). The CDR3 covers 14 residues. CDR1 LGHDT and CDR2 YNNKEL come from the germline V gene (reference sequence). V was shortened by 1 base and J by 8 bases, with 14 bases between the two germline ends. This CDR3 is CASSQVGGRGGYTF. CDR3 sequence (DNA): TGTGCCAGCAGCCAAGTCGGGGGGCGTGGGGGCTACACCTTC.

The chain recombines TRBV4-3 with TRBJ2-5, with TRBD2 matching 12 bases. Trimming at V came to 2 bases and at J to 2 bases, leaving 9 bases not matched to a gene. Germline CDR1 LGHNA, CDR2 YSLEER. CDR3 length: 18 residues. CDR3 nucleotide sequence: TGCGCCAGCAGCCAATTGAAGGCTAGCGGGGGGGCTCAAGAGACCCAGTACTTC. Translating gives CASSQLKASGGAQETQYF.

The gene calls are TRBV7-7 and TRBJ2-7; 10 nucleotides agree with TRBD2. The CDR3 length is 15 residues. Germline CDR1 is SSHAT and CDR2 is FNYEAQ (reference sequence). V lost 5 bases to trimming and J lost 7 bases; unmatched junction nucleotides: 11. The CDR3 spells CASSPLLAGSWEQYF. The CDR3 nucleotides read TGTGCCAGCAGCCCGCTACTAGCGGGGTCCTGGGAGCAGTACTTC. Drawing the rest from reference TRBV7-7 and TRBJ2-7, the complete variable domain is GAGVSQSPRYKVTKRGQDVTLRCDPISSHATLYWYQQALGQGPEFLTYFNYEAQPDKSGLPSDRFSAERPEGSISTLTIQRTEQRDSAMYRCASSPLLAGSWEQYFGPGTRLTVT.

This chain links TRBV30 with TRBJ1-2; 8 bases are a match to TRBD1. CDR1 is GTSNPN, CDR2 SVGIG, per germline (reference sequence). The CDR3 covers 13 residues. Trimming removed 2 bases from V and 4 bases from J; junction bases left unmatched: 3. The CDR3 protein is CAWSPDRGYGYTF. The CDR3 nucleotides are TGTGCCTGGAGTCCTGACAGGGGCTATGGCTACACCTTC.

This chain connects TRBV5-4 to TRBJ1-4; 7 bases are a match to TRBD1. In germline, CDR1 is SGHNT, CDR2 YYREEE (reference sequence). The CDR3 is 15 amino acids. The V gene end was trimmed by 1 base and the J gene end by 3 bases; junction bases not matched to a gene: 3. CDR3 sequence reads: CASSLKGAANEKLFF. The CDR3 DNA sequence: TGTGCCAGCAGCTTGAAGGGGGCAGCTAATGAAAAACTGTTTTTT.

This chain connects TRBV5-8 to TRBJ1-1; D gene uncertain. Germline CDR1 is SGHTS and CDR2 is YDEGEE. The CDR3 has 13 amino acids. The V end was cut by 5 bases, the J end by 6 bases, with 14 bases between. This chain's CDR3 is CASRAPPSPEAFF. CDR3 sequence (DNA): TGTGCCAGCAGGGCACCTCCCTCTCCTGAAGCTTTCTTT. Together with reference TRBV5-8 and TRBJ1-1, the CDR3 gives the full variable domain: EAGVTQSPTHLIKTRGQQATLRCSPISGHTSVYWYQQALGLGLQFLLWYDEGEERNRGNFPPRFSGRQFPNYSSELNVNALELEDSALYLCASRAPPSPEAFFGQGTRLTVV.

Written as DNA, the CDR3 is TGTGCCAGCAGCTACAGGGGAAAGTCCTACGAGCAGTACTTC. Translation: CASSYRGKSYEQYF. The chain recombines TRBV13 with TRBJ2-7, with 7 bases matching TRBD1. The CDR3 sequence is 14 residues long. Germline values: CDR1 PRHDT, CDR2 FYEKMQ (reference sequence). With V trimmed by 4 bases and J by 1 base, 4 bases remained unmatched.

This clone was seen once. This sequence joins TRBV9 and TRBJ2-3; D call uncertain. V shed 4 bases and J shed 5 bases, with 8 bases lying between them. The V gene's germline CDR1 is SGDLS and CDR2 YYNGEE. The length of the CDR3 is 12 residues. CDR3 DNA: TGTGCCAGCAGCCCTCACGGAGATACGCAGTATTTT. This sequence encodes CASSPHGDTQYF.

The sample holds one count of this clone. The V and J genes are TRBV5-5 and TRBJ1-5, with D uncertain. Germline CDR1 and CDR2: SGHKS and YYEKEE (reference sequence). Trimming took off 0 bases at V and 9 bases at J, with 16 bases between the two ends. The CDR3 is 15 amino acids. The CDR3 DNA follows: TGTGCCAGCAGCTTGGAGGCATCCCTCGGGATGCCCCAGCATTTT. Amino acids: CASSLEASLGMPQHF.

In DNA, the CDR3 is TGTGCCAGTAGTCGGACACCGAACACTGAAGCTTTCTTT. Translated: CASSRTPNTEAFF. J is TRBJ1-1 and V is TRBV19; the D gene is possibly TRBD1 (5 bases). V was cut by 5 bases and J by 1 base, with 8 bases left in between. The CDR3 consists of 13 residues. Germline V gene sequence: CDR1 LNHDA, CDR2 SQIVND (reference sequence). The variable domain in full, with the rest retrieved from reference TRBV19 and TRBJ1-1, is DGGITQSPKYLFRKEGQNVTLSCEQNLNHDAMYWYRQDPGQGLRLIYYSQIVNDFQKGDIAEGYSVSREKKESFPLTVTSAQKNPTAFYLCASSRTPNTEAFFGQGTRLTVV.

The chain joins TRBV11-3 to TRBJ1-2; D remains ambiguous. The CDR3 consists of 15 residues. Looked up from germline, CDR1 is SGHNT and CDR2 is YENEEA. Trimming took 1 base from V and 3 from J, leaving 12 bases between them. The CDR3 DNA reads TGTGCCAGCAGCTTAGTCACTAACGGGGACTATGGCTACACCTTC. As protein: CASSLVTNGDYGYTF.

J is TRBJ1-2 and V is TRBV5-4; 10 bases are shared with TRBD1. V shed 0 bases and J 6 bases; nucleotides not matched to a gene: 2. Germline-derived CDR1 and CDR2 are SGHNT and YYREEE (reference sequence). The CDR3 length is 14 residues. As DNA, the CDR3 is TGTGCCAGCAGCTTGGAGGACAGGGGGAATGGCTACACCTTC. Protein product: CASSLEDRGNGYTF.

V is TRBV6-2 or TRBV6-3 and J is TRBJ2-1; 8 bases align to TRBD2. The CDR3 sequence is 15 residues long. V was pared by 5 bases and J by 1 base, with 4 bases of the junction left unmatched. Germline V gives CDR1 MNHEY, CDR2 SVGEGT. CDR3 sequence: CASSRTSGSYNEQFF. For the CDR3, the DNA is TGTGCCAGCAGTCGCACTAGCGGTTCCTACAATGAGCAGTTCTTC.

This clone was seen just once. The J gene is TRBJ1-2, the V gene TRBV15; 8 positions match TRBD1. From germline, CDR1 is LNHNV and CDR2 YYDKDF (reference sequence). Trimming removed 1 base from V and 6 bases from J; junction bases left unmatched: 7. The CDR3 loop spans 15 amino acids. DNA for the CDR3: TGTGCCACCAGCAGAGTTGCAGGGGGCTCGGATGGCTACACCTTC. Its translation: CATSRVAGGSDGYTF.

This chain joins TRBV4-2 and TRBJ1-1, with TRBD1 matching over 7 bases. Unmatched junction bases numbered 7, after V lost 3 bases and J lost 6 bases. The CDR3 totals 14 residues. From germline, CDR1 is LGHNA and CDR2 YNFKEQ. CDR3: CASSQTGRVAEAFF. CDR3 nucleotide sequence: TGTGCCAGCAGCCAGACAGGGCGAGTGGCTGAAGCTTTCTTT.

CDR3 loop: CASSQDGWSGGNLDTQYF. In nucleotides, the CDR3 is TGTGCCAGCAGCCAAGATGGTTGGAGCGGGGGCAATCTTGATACGCAGTATTTT. V gene TRBV3-1 (or the pseudogene TRBV3-2) combines with J gene TRBJ2-3; 8 bases line up with TRBD2. There are 18 residues in the CDR3. Germline CDR1 reads LGHDT; CDR2 reads YNNKEL (reference sequence). Unmatched junction bases numbered 14, after V lost 0 bases and J lost 6 bases.

This chain connects TRBV6-2 or TRBV6-3 to TRBJ2-1, with TRBD1 matching over 11 bases. Germline values: CDR1 MNHEY, CDR2 SVGEGT. The CDR3 consists of 15 residues. V dropped 0 bases and J dropped 9; count of bases not matched to a gene: 4. CDR3 protein: CASSYSPGTGGEQFF. DNA for the CDR3: TGTGCCAGCAGTTACTCCCCCGGGACAGGGGGTGAGCAGTTCTTC.

The chain joins TRBV3-1 (or the pseudogene TRBV3-2) to TRBJ2-1; 9 bases line up with TRBD2. V gave up 6 bases and J gave up 7 bases; unmatched junction bases: 7. The CDR3 spans 14 residues. Germline lookup yields CDR1 LGHDT and CDR2 YNNKEL (reference sequence). The CDR3 nucleotides read TGTGCCAGCAGTCCGGGACTAGCTGTAAATGAGCAGTTCTTC. Protein sequence: CASSPGLAVNEQFF.

V gene TRBV3-1 (or the pseudogene TRBV3-2) combines with J gene TRBJ2-1; 10 bases map to TRBD2. This CDR3 contains 16 residues. The germline CDR1 and CDR2 sequences are LGHDT and YNNKEL (reference sequence). J gave up 0 bases and V 4 bases, and 3 bases lay outside the gene matches. The CDR3, as DNA: TGTGCCAGCAGCCCATTAGCGGGGGGCTCCTACAATGAGCAGTTCTTC. It encodes CASSPLAGGSYNEQFF.

This rearrangement joins TRBV7-7 to TRBJ2-7, with D maybe TRBD1 (5 bases). Germline values: CDR1 SSHAT, CDR2 FNYEAQ (reference sequence). The length of the CDR3 is 14 residues. V was pared by 5 bases and J by 0 bases, with 11 bases between. CDR3 bases: TGTGCCAGCAGCCCCACAGGAACCTCCTACGAGCAGTACTTC. It specifies CASSPTGTSYEQYF.

V gene TRBV12-3 or TRBV12-4 combines with J gene TRBJ1-5; D gene uncertain. The CDR3 has 13 amino acids. Trimming took 1 base from V and 10 from J, leaving 11 bases between them. The DNA for the CDR3 is TGTGCCAGCAGTTTAGAGGAGTTTTCCCCCCAGCATTTT. Its protein product is CASSLEEFSPQHF.

This clone was detected only once. This rearrangement joins TRBV11-2 to TRBJ2-7; TRBD2 might be the D (5 bases). This CDR3 spans 15 amino acids. From germline, CDR1 is SGHAT and CDR2 FQNNGV. Trimming left V 1 base short and J 0 bases short, with 10 bases between. The CDR3 spells CASSLALASSYEQYF. DNA of the CDR3: TGTGCCAGCAGCTTAGCCCTAGCCAGCTCCTACGAGCAGTACTTC.

The chain uses TRBV6-5 and TRBJ1-5; D is perhaps TRBD1 (5 bases). V shed 5 bases and J shed 0 bases, with 11 bases lying between them. Germline V gene data show CDR1 as MNHEY and CDR2 as SVGAGI. The CDR3 consists of 15 residues. The CDR3 sequence is CASSQGFYSNQPQHF. The CDR3 DNA is TGTGCCAGCAGTCAGGGATTTTATAGCAATCAGCCCCAGCATTTT.

The chain uses TRBV11-3 and TRBJ2-7; no firm D call. Germline V gives CDR1 SGHNT, CDR2 YENEEA. Trimming removed 1 base at V and 2 bases at J, with 9 bases between. This CDR3 spans 14 amino acids. The CDR3, as DNA: TGTGCCAGCAGCTTAGGCCATGACACCTACGAGCAGTACTTC. This gives the protein CASSLGHDTYEQYF.

This clone is medium-sized within its sample. J is TRBJ1-1 and V is TRBV12-3 or TRBV12-4; weak D call: TRBD1 (5 bases). Trimming cost V 3 bases and J 3 bases, with 8 bases left between them. CDR3 length: 13 amino acids. In nucleotides, the CDR3 is TGTGCCAGCAGTTTGGGGCGGTACACTGAAGCTTTCTTT. Amino acids: CASSLGRYTEAFF.

The rearrangement uses TRBV24-1 and TRBJ1-1, with 9 bases aligning to TRBD1. With 11 bases clipped from V and 3 bases from J, the junction kept 18 bases outside the gene matches. Germline V CDR1 and CDR2: KGHDR, SFDVKD. The CDR3 runs to 17 residues. This CDR3 reads CAIAGNRGLGEDTEAFF. The CDR3 DNA follows: TGTGCCATCGCAGGCAACAGGGGGCTAGGGGAGGACACTGAAGCTTTCTTT.

Details on this clone: This sample also contains other DNA sequences that code for the same CDR3. V is TRBV20-1 and J is TRBJ2-1; 8 nucleotides line up with TRBD2. Trimming cost V 3 bases and J 2 bases; bases outside gene matches: 3. CDR1 DFQATT and CDR2 SNEGSKA come from the germline V gene (reference sequence). The CDR3 is 14 amino acids. The CDR3 nucleotides read TGCAGTGCTAGTTCCGGGGGGGCCTACAATGAGCAGTTCTTC. Amino acids: CSASSGGAYNEQFF.

The chain joins TRBV5-6 to TRBJ2-1; D is unresolved. CDR3 length: 12 residues. Trimming pared 5 bases from V and 9 bases from J, leaving 12 bases between. Germline CDR1 reads SGHDT; CDR2 reads YYEEEE. In DNA form, the CDR3 reads TGTGCCAGCAGTCTCGCGTCTATTGAGCAGTTCTTC. Translation gives CASSLASIEQFF.

This clone was seen a single time. V usage is TRBV6-6 and J usage is TRBJ2-7; TRBD1 might be the D (5 bases). The V and J ends lost 4 bases and 3 bases respectively, with 10 bases between them. CDR3 length: 13 residues. Germline V gene data show CDR1 as MNHNY and CDR2 as SVGAGI (reference sequence). The CDR3 coding sequence is TGTGCCAGCAGTTGGAACAGGAGCTACGAGCAGTACGTC. Amino acids: CASSWNRSYEQYV.